Listed here are 28 T cell receptor beta chains from one sample, sequenced in a study of CD8+ T cells in alopecia areata (dated by TCRdb to the late 2010s). The library was made by the immunoSEQ multiplex PCR assay. To provide template for TCR sequencing, every sample had RNA extracted and reverse transcribed into cDNA. TCRdb mirrors the immuneACCESS table, restricted to in-frame sequences. Some clones are absent from its copies; in checked studies, under half trace to an unresolved V gene, and the reason for the others is unknown. The sample contains 200,000 to 250,000 clones, about 50% of them found a single time. Roughly 1.5% of the sample belongs to the ten largest clones. The time point label on this specimen signifies: more than three weeks on oral tofacitinib. What this sample's treatment or condition label stands for: oral pan-JAK inhibitor, 5-10 mg twice daily. The material sequenced was CD4+ T cells sorted from blood, taken at week 4, from a patient treated with tofacitinib. The receptor set was obtained from a human donor with alopecia areata.

This clone was counted only a few times. The CDR3 DNA reads as TGCAGCGTTCAACAGGGTGGCCAGCCCCAGCATTTT. This translates into CSVQQGGQPQHF. The rearrangement uses TRBV29-1 and TRBJ1-5, with D possibly TRBD1 on 6 matching bases. Trimming left V 5 bases short and J 7 bases short, with 12 bases between. In germline, CDR1 is SQVTM, CDR2 ANQGSEA. This CDR3 region has 12 residues.

The V call is TRBV4-3, the J call TRBJ1-1, with TRBD1 matching 8 bases. The CDR3 contains 16 residues. V gave up 4 bases and J gave up 5 bases; unmatched junction bases: 12. Germline lookup yields CDR1 LGHNA and CDR2 YSLEER. In DNA, the CDR3 is TGCGCCAGCAGCCGAGGGACAGGAAGGTTATCGACTGAAGCTTTCTTT. Encoded protein: CASSRGTGRLSTEAFF.

In this sample, this clone turned up a few times. The chain uses TRBV29-1 and TRBJ2-1; the D is unclear. V dropped 4 bases and J dropped 4 bases, with 14 bases sitting between them. This CDR3 has 14 amino acids. The V gene's germline CDR1 is SQVTM and CDR2 ANQGSEA. This chain's CDR3 is CSVAPRLLYNEQFF. As DNA, the CDR3 is TGCAGCGTTGCACCTAGGCTTCTATACAATGAGCAGTTCTTC.

The V gene is TRBV25-1, the J gene TRBJ1-1, with D hard to call. The CDR3 loop spans 11 amino acids. Germline assignment: CDR1 MGHDK and CDR2 SYGVNS. Trimming pared 8 bases from V and 5 bases from J, leaving 9 bases between. The CDR3 reads CASGERTEAFF. The CDR3 DNA is TGTGCCAGCGGGGAAAGGACTGAAGCTTTCTTT.

This clone was seen a handful of times. The chain combines TRBV2 with TRBJ2-1; 12 bases fit TRBD2. This CDR3 is 13 amino acids long. Germline CDR1 SNHLY, CDR2 FYNNEI. Trimming removed 9 bases from V and 8 bases from J; junction bases left unmatched: 5. As DNA, the CDR3 is TGTGCCAGTGGACGGACTAGCGGGGATGAGCAGTTCTTC. Residues: CASGRTSGDEQFF.

This rearrangement joins TRBV11-2 to TRBJ1-5, with TRBD1 matching 8 bases. The CDR3 contains 14 residues. After removal of 2 bases from V and 7 bases from J, the junction contained 4 bases not matched to a gene. CDR1 and CDR2 from the germline V gene are SGHAT and FQNNGV. This CDR3 is CASSLQGAGQPQHF. In nucleotides, the CDR3 is TGTGCCAGCAGCTTACAGGGGGCAGGGCAGCCCCAGCATTTT.

In this sample, this clone turned up a few times. The V gene is TRBV30, the J gene TRBJ1-1, with TRBD1 identical over 7 bases. Germline values: CDR1 GTSNPN, CDR2 SVGIG (reference sequence). Trimming cost V 3 bases and J 2 bases; bases outside gene matches: 9. This CDR3 has 15 amino acids. In DNA, the CDR3 is TGTGCCTGGAGCACCCCGGACAGGAAAAACACTGAAGCTTTCTTT. Protein sequence: CAWSTPDRKNTEAFF.

In this sample, this clone turned up a few times. The chain links TRBV27 to TRBJ1-5; TRBD1 aligns across 7 bases. After removal of 2 bases from V and 9 bases from J, the junction contained 7 bases not matched to a gene. Germline V gene sequence: CDR1 MNHEY, CDR2 SMNVEV (reference sequence). This CDR3 spans 14 amino acids. Written as DNA, the CDR3 is TGTGCCAGCAGTTTAAGGGACAGAGGAGCGCCCCAGCATTTT. Amino acid sequence: CASSLRDRGAPQHF.

This clone was detected only a few times. The V call is TRBV23-1, the J call TRBJ2-7; D perhaps matches TRBD2 (6 bases). TRBV23-1 is marked as an open reading frame, function uncertain. This CDR3 comprises 15 residues. Trimming took off 7 bases at V and 2 bases at J, with 18 bases between the two ends. DNA for the CDR3: TGCGCCAGCACCGCCCTCGGGGAGGACACCTACGAGCAGTACTTC. Protein: CASTALGEDTYEQYF.

The chain carries TRBV29-1 and TRBJ1-4; no reliable D call. The CDR3 is 12 residues long. CDR1 and CDR2 from the germline V gene are SQVTM and ANQGSEA. The ends were cut back, 6 bases at V and 4 bases at J, with 9 bases in the middle. The CDR3 bases are TGCAGCGTAGTAGGTCTTAATGAAAAACTGTTTTTT. The encoded protein is CSVVGLNEKLFF.

A few counts support this clone. This rearrangement joins TRBV29-1 to TRBJ1-1; a weak D match, TRBD1 (5 bases). This CDR3 spans 14 amino acids. Per the germline V gene, CDR1 is SQVTM and CDR2 is ANQGSEA. Trimming shortened V by 4 bases and J by 1 base, and 13 bases separated the two germline ends. The CDR3, as DNA: TGCAGCGTTGGGGGCGGACAACCGAACACTGAAGCTTTCTTT. Translated, it gives CSVGGGQPNTEAFF.

This clone appeared many times. CDR3 region: CSGWMQGTGELFF. Written as DNA, the CDR3 is TGCAGCGGCTGGATGCAGGGGACCGGGGAGCTGTTTTTT. The chain has TRBV29-1 and TRBJ2-2, with D possibly being TRBD1 (6 bases). The CDR3 totals 13 residues. In germline, CDR1 is SQVTM, CDR2 ANQGSEA. Trimming removed 7 bases from V and 5 bases from J, with 14 bases in between.

The J gene is TRBJ2-7, the V gene TRBV2; a weak D match, TRBD1 (5 bases). The V gene lost 10 bases and the J gene lost 0 bases, with 16 bases spanning the gap. Germline CDR1 is SNHLY and CDR2 is FYNNEI. The CDR3 extends over 14 amino acids. For the CDR3, the DNA is TGTGCCATCGGACACGCAAGGAGCTCCTACGAGCAGTACTTC. The encoded protein is CAIGHARSSYEQYF.

This clone was picked up a small number of times. The gene calls are TRBV29-1 and TRBJ1-2, with a weak D call TRBD1 (5 bases). The CDR3 loop spans 14 amino acids. Between the trimmed V and J ends, which lost 0 bases and 8 bases, there was a span of 16 bases. The germline V gene has CDR1 SQVTM and CDR2 ANQGSEA. CDR3 amino acids: CSVEDQGVGYGYTF. DNA for the CDR3: TGCAGCGTTGAAGACCAAGGGGTGGGATACGGCTACACCTTC.

There are a few counts of this clone. This chain connects TRBV7-9 to TRBJ2-1; TRBD2 agrees at 7 bases. With 2 bases clipped from V and 6 bases from J, the junction kept 10 bases outside the gene matches. The germline CDR1 and CDR2 sequences are SEHNR and FQNEAQ (reference sequence). The CDR3 spans 16 residues. The CDR3 loop is CASSLLGGGPANEQFF. The CDR3 DNA is TGTGCCAGCAGCTTACTTGGCGGGGGACCCGCCAATGAGCAGTTCTTC.

In regard to this clone: At one of its ends the junction is not consistent with the germline gene, which may arise from a read error. The rearrangement uses TRBV2 and TRBJ2-5; tentatively, D is TRBD1 or TRBD2 (5 bases each). CDR1 is SNHLY, CDR2 FYNNEI, per germline. The CDR3 loop spans 12 amino acids. CDR3 bases: TGTGCCAGCAGTGGGGACCAGGAGACCCAGTACTTC. Translating gives CASSGDQETQYF.

The rearrangement joins TRBV9 to TRBJ2-1, with 15 bases matching TRBD2. The CDR3 consists of 15 residues. CDR1 is SGDLS, CDR2 YYNGEE, per germline. Germline trimming cut 4 bases from V and 10 bases from J; bases unmatched to any gene: 6. The CDR3 spells CASSPRTSGGGEQFF. CDR3 sequence (DNA): TGTGCCAGCAGCCCACGGACTAGCGGGGGGGGAGAGCAGTTCTTC.

The chain employs TRBV5-1 and TRBJ1-2; 7 bases line up with TRBD1. Germline lookup yields CDR1 SGHRS and CDR2 YFSETQ. Germline trimming cut 4 bases from V and 4 bases from J; bases unmatched to any gene: 10. There are 15 residues in the CDR3. DNA of the CDR3: TGCGCCAGCAGCGCACCCCACAGGGGAAGCTATGGCTACACCTTC. It encodes CASSAPHRGSYGYTF.

The chain uses TRBV7-8 and TRBJ2-7; 10 bases map to TRBD2. The CDR3 runs to 17 residues. The V and J ends lost 1 base and 1 base, in that order; junction bases with no gene match: 7. Germline V gene lookup returns CDR1 SGHVS and CDR2 FQNEAQ. CDR3 residues: CASSLGLAGVQSYEQYF. The CDR3 DNA follows: TGTGCCAGCAGCTTAGGTCTAGCGGGGGTCCAATCCTACGAGCAGTACTTC.

This chain connects TRBV9 to TRBJ2-3; 10 bases fit TRBD2. The V segment lost 0 bases and the J segment 10 bases; nucleotides outside the gene matches: 5. Germline assignment: CDR1 SGDLS and CDR2 YYNGEE. The CDR3 extends over 14 amino acids. In nucleotides, the CDR3 is TGTGCCAGCAGCGTAGATACTAGCGGGGAGCCGCAGTATTTT. Its protein product is CASSVDTSGEPQYF. Based on the CDR3 plus reference TRBV9 and TRBJ2-3, the full variable domain is DSGVTQTPKHLITATGQRVTLRCSPRSGDLSVYWYQQSLDQGLQFLIQYYNGEERAKGNILERFSAQQFPDLHSELNLSSLELGDSALYFCASSVDTSGEPQYFGPGTRLTVL.

The V gene is TRBV29-1, the J gene TRBJ2-3, with 9 positions matching TRBD2. The germline V gene has CDR1 SQVTM and CDR2 ANQGSEA. V trimming: 6 bases; J trimming: 1 base; junction bases outside the gene matches: 8. The CDR3 is 15 residues long. CDR3 sequence reads: CSVNGAGGRTDTQYF. DNA of the CDR3: TGCAGCGTCAATGGGGCGGGGGGGCGCACAGATACGCAGTATTTT.

V gene TRBV19 combines with J gene TRBJ1-1; D unresolved. The length of the CDR3 is 14 residues. V was shortened by 5 bases and J by 0 bases, with 10 bases between the two germline ends. From germline, CDR1 is LNHDA and CDR2 SQIVND (reference sequence). CDR3 protein: CASSAKTVNTEAFF. The CDR3 nucleotides are TGTGCCAGTAGTGCAAAAACAGTGAACACTGAAGCTTTCTTT.

This clone was counted between two and nine times. The genes are TRBV30 and TRBJ1-5; D is possibly TRBD1 (6 bases). Germline loops: CDR1 GTSNPN, CDR2 SVGIG (reference sequence). Trimming pared 5 bases from V and 3 bases from J, leaving 11 bases between. The CDR3 loop spans 13 amino acids. The CDR3 coding sequence is TGTGCCTGGTCAGCAGGGGTCAATCAGCCCCAGCATTTT. Residues: CAWSAGVNQPQHF.

The rearrangement uses TRBV9 and TRBJ1-1; no clear D. The CDR3 contains 15 residues. V was trimmed by 2 bases and J by 6 bases, leaving 17 bases between them. CDR1 is SGDLS, CDR2 YYNGEE, per germline. The CDR3 bases are TGTGCCAGCAGCGTTGGAAAGGGATATGGTGCTGAAGCTTTCTTT. Its translation: CASSVGKGYGAEAFF.

This clone was seen at least ten times. The chain carries TRBV5-1 and TRBJ1-1, with a weak D call TRBD1 (6 bases). The germline gives CDR1 SGHRS, CDR2 YFSETQ. Trimming removed 0 bases at V and 1 base at J, with 10 bases between. The CDR3 spans 15 residues. The CDR3 sequence is CASSLGGQPNTEAFF. CDR3 bases: TGCGCCAGCAGCTTGGGGGGGCAACCGAACACTGAAGCTTTCTTT.

This clone was seen only a few times. This chain links TRBV19 with TRBJ1-6, with TRBD1 matching 7 bases. The CDR3 covers 15 residues. CDR1 is LNHDA and CDR2 is SQIVND in the germline V gene (reference sequence). V gave up 5 bases and J gave up 9 bases; unmatched junction bases: 10. The CDR3 DNA follows: TGTGCCAGTAGTGGACAGGCTCAGGATCTTTCACCCCTCCACTTT. Its translation is CASSGQAQDLSPLHF.

This clone has just a few counts. CDR3 DNA sequence: TGTGCCAGTAGTCCCAACAGCGGGGGGAGCCGGGAGCAGTTCTTC. Its protein is CASSPNSGGSREQFF. V gene TRBV19 combines with J gene TRBJ2-1; 9 bases line up with TRBD2. The CDR3 consists of 15 residues. Trimming at V came to 5 bases and at J to 10 bases, leaving 12 bases not matched to a gene. CDR1 LNHDA and CDR2 SQIVND come from the germline V gene (reference sequence).

This clone appeared once. The V gene is TRBV18, the J gene TRBJ1-6; D is uncertain. This CDR3 comprises 13 residues. V was clipped by 3 bases and J by 8 bases, with 8 bases between them. CDR1 and CDR2 (germline): KGHSH, LQKENI. The CDR3 sequence: CASSPQLDSPLHF. The CDR3 region has the DNA TGTGCCAGCTCACCGCAGTTGGATTCACCCCTCCACTTT.